This entry describes one TCR beta chain. Antigen: not known. Hyperthyroidism was new, under 2 months, in patients aged 18 to 65. RNA transcripts yielded amplified TCR beta CDR3 regions. The workflow started with a first-round RT-PCR run with HTBI primers and then moved on to a second-round multiplex PCR. TCRdb itself ran the multiplex PCR reads through MiXCR, one entry per CDR3 protein. This table has about 590,000 distinct CDR3 sequences, just under 40% appearing once. These data originate in a study of Graves' ophthalmopathy and Graves' hyperthyroidism. Germline V CDR1 and CDR2: LNHDA, SQIVND (reference sequence). After removal of 6 bases from V and 14 bases from J, the junction contained 13 bases not matched to a gene. The CDR3 extends over 14 amino acids. Overall study results and limits: Sensitivity of roughly 88% and specificity of 70% to 84% were achieved when a 13-signature model separated ophthalmopathy from stable hyperthyroidism.

The sequencing sample was made of peripheral blood or thyroid tissue (not recorded which). This clonotype was obtained from an adult man with Graves' hyperthyroidism. This chain joins TRBV19 and TRBJ1-5; 10 bases agree with TRBD1. In nucleotides, the CDR3 is TGTGCCAGTAGCAACGACAGGGGGCATCACAATGAGCATTTT. This gives the protein CASSNDRGHHNEHF.